These T cell receptor beta chains were read from a single sample in a study of beta chain features in type 1 diabetes. Method: immunoSEQ multiplex PCR; TCRdb's copy keeps in-frame clones and lacks some. The table records roughly 730,000 clones, around an eighth of them present only once. Input material: naive CD4+ T cells from blood. The receptors were sampled from a man aged 18 to 29 with type 1 diabetes. Both conserved end residues are part of each CDR3. The D gene is left open where the match is weak. Some rows mark clone size as missing; the rest say once, few, many or name a class of expanded clone.

CDR3: CAISSLAGGQFSYEQYF
DNA: TGTGCCATCAGTAGCCTAGCGGGGGGCCAATTCTCCTACGAGCAGTACTTC
J: TRBJ2-7
size: NA
D: TRBD2
length: 17
V: TRBV10-3

CDR3: CSSDNGGTEAFF
DNA: TGCAGCTCAGACAACGGGGGGACTGAAGCTTTCTTT
J: TRBJ1-1
size: few
D: NA
length: 12
V: TRBV29-1

CDR3: CASSLRVGKRATSLYEQYF
DNA: TGTGCCAGCAGTTTAAGGGTTGGGAAGAGGGCCACGTCTCTCTACGAGCAGTACTTC
J: TRBJ2-7
size: NA
D: NA
length: 19
V: TRBV28

CDR3: CAWSGRGNWAQHF
DNA: TGTGCCTGGAGCGGCAGGGGGAATTGGGCCCAGCATTTT
J: TRBJ1-5
size: few
D: TRBD1
length: 13
V: TRBV30

CDR3: CASSLGLLGQGNEKLFF
DNA: TGCGCCAGCAGCTTGGGCCTATTGGGACAGGGGAATGAAAAACTGTTTTTT
J: TRBJ1-4
size: NA
D: TRBD1
length: 17
V: TRBV5-1

CDR3: CATSTTGGASYGYTF
DNA: TGTGCCACCAGCACCACCGGAGGGGCTAGCTATGGCTACACCTTC
J: TRBJ1-2
size: few
D: NA
length: 15
V: TRBV15

CDR3: CASGSRLAGGTDTQYF
DNA: TGTGCTAGTGGTTCCCGACTAGCGGGGGGCACAGATACGCAGTATTTT
J: TRBJ2-3
size: few
D: TRBD2
length: 16
V: TRBV12-5

CDR3: CASRRDSHYEQYF
DNA: TGTGCCAGCAGACGCGACAGTCACTACGAGCAGTACTTC
J: TRBJ2-7
size: NA
D: NA
length: 13
V: TRBV14

CDR3: CASLLGGVNTEAFF
DNA: TGTGCCAGCCTTTTGGGGGGAGTGAACACTGAAGCTTTCTTT
J: TRBJ1-1
size: NA
D: NA
length: 14
V: TRBV7-9

CDR3: CASSGQGSSDTYEQYF
DNA: TGTGCCAGCAGTGGACAGGGATCTTCCGATACCTACGAGCAGTACTTC
J: TRBJ2-7
size: NA
D: TRBD1
length: 16
V: TRBV28

CDR3: CASSPPQGFTGELFF
DNA: TGTGCCAGCAGCCCGCCCCAGGGGTTCACCGGGGAGCTGTTTTTT
J: TRBJ2-2
size: few
D: NA
length: 15
V: TRBV4-2

CDR3: CASSKTAGGYNEQFF
DNA: TGTGCCAGCAGTAAAACGGCGGGGGGATACAATGAGCAGTTCTTC
J: TRBJ2-1
size: NA
D: TRBD2
length: 15
V: TRBV2

CDR3: CAWSASYGYTF
DNA: TGTGCCTGGAGTGCGAGTTATGGCTACACCTTC
J: TRBJ1-2
size: few
D: NA
length: 11
V: TRBV30

CDR3: CASAGPSLYNEQFF
DNA: TGTGCCTCCGCCGGTCCTTCCCTCTACAATGAGCAGTTCTTC
J: TRBJ2-1
size: NA
D: NA
length: 14
V: TRBV19

CDR3: CASRQTSSYEQYF
DNA: TGTGCCAGCAGACAGACTAGCTCCTACGAGCAGTACTTC
J: TRBJ2-7
size: NA
D: NA
length: 13
V: TRBV5-4

CDR3: CASSPWTEINSPLHF
DNA: TGTGCCAGCAGCCCCTGGACAGAGATTAATTCACCCCTCCACTTT
J: TRBJ1-6
size: NA
D: NA
length: 15
V: TRBV9

CDR3: CASSSSSQGSSYTF
DNA: TGTGCCAGCAGCTCCTCCAGCCAGGGGAGTAGCTACACCTTC
J: TRBJ1-2
size: NA
D: NA
length: 14
V: TRBV7-2